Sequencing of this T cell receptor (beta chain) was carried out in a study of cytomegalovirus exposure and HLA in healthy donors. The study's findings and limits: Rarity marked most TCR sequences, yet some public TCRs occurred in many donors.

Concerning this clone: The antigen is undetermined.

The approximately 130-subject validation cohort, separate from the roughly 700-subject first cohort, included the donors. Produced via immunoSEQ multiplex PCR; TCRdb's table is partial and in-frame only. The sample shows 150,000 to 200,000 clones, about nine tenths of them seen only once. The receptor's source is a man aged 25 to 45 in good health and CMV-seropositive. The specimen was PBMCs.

Here the CDR3 reads CASGLAGGPIGETQYF. CDR3 nucleotide sequence: TGTGCCAGCGGACTAGCGGGGGGGCCCATCGGAGAGACCCAGTACTTC. This chain links TRBV18 with TRBJ2-5, with 15 bases matching TRBD2. The CDR3 runs to 16 residues. Trimming at V came to 8 bases and at J to 4 bases, leaving 8 bases not matched to a gene. Germline values: CDR1 KGHSH, CDR2 LQKENI.